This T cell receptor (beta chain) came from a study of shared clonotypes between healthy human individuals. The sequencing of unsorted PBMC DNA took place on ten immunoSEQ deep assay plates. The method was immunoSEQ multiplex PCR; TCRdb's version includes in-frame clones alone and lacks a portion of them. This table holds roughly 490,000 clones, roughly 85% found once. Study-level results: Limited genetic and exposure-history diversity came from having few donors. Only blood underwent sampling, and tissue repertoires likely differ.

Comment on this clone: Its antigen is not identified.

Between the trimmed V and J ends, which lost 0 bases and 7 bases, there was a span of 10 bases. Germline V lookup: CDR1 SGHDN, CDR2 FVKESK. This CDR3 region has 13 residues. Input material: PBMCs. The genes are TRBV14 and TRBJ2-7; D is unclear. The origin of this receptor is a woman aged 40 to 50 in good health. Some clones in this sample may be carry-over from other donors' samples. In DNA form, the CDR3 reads TGTGCCAGCAGCCAAGATGGCTGGGCGGAGCAGTACTTC. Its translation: CASSQDGWAEQYF.